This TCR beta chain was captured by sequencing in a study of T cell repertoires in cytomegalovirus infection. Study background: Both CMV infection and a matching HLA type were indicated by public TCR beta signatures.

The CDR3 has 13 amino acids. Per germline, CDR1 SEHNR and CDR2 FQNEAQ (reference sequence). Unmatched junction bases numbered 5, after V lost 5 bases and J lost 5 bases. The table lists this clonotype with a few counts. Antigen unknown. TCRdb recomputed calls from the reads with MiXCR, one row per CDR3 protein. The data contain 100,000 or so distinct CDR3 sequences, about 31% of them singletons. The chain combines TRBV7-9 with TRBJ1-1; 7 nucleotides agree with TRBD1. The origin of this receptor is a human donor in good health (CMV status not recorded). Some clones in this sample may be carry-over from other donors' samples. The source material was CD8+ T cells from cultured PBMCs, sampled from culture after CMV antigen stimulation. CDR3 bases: TGTGCCAGCAGCCAAACAGGGGTAACTGAAGCTTTCTTT. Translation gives CASSQTGVTEAFF.